The clone carrying this T cell receptor (beta chain) was observed once. Antigen: not known. The data were obtained in a study of long-term antiretroviral therapy in people with HIV. As for the study in general: When the earliest samples were collected, ART was typically delayed until CD4 counts fell.

The study's findings and limits: With ART, diversity went up but was still lower than in transplant donor controls.

The run of the v3.0 immunoSEQ assay was at survey level. TCRdb keeps only in-frame clones here, not all; method: immunoSEQ multiplex PCR. The sample contains around 20,000 clones, around three quarters of which appear only once. Every single participant having HIV got treatment inside the United States. Specimens carried roughly 0.95-10 million cryopreserved PBMC before DNA extraction. The CDR3 loop spans 17 amino acids. The material sequenced was unsorted PBMCs, taken 2.2 years after starting antiretroviral therapy. This chain connects TRBV21-1 to TRBJ2-2; the table calls TRBD1, which could not be checked here. TRBV21-1 is recorded as a pseudogene. This clonotype originated in a man aged 45-65 years with HIV. CDR3 amino acids: CASSWLVCHANTGELFF. CDR3 DNA sequence: TGTGCCAGCAGCTGGCTTGTGTGCCATGCGAACACCGGGGAGCTGTTTTTT.